This TCR beta chain was observed in a study of CDR3 diversity in severe acne. MiXCR, applied by TCRdb to the PCR reads, yields one record per CDR3 protein. The sample has 85,000 to 120,000 distinct CDR3 sequences, roughly half seen once. The CDR3 consists of 16 residues. Germline CDR1 reads LNHNV; CDR2 reads YYDKDF (reference sequence). V shed 3 bases, J shed 2 bases, and the junction held 6 bases outside the gene matches. V gene TRBV15 combines with J gene TRBJ2-7, with 11 bases aligning to TRBD2. The sample consisted of blood. The source of this sequence is a male donor with acne. The CDR3 nucleotides read TGTGCCACCAGCAGCCAAGGGACTAGCGGAACCTACGAGCAGTACTTC. Amino acid sequence: CATSSQGTSGTYEQYF. The variable domain in full, with the rest retrieved from reference TRBV15 and TRBJ2-7, is DAMVIQNPRYQVTQFGKPVTLSCSQTLNHNVMYWYQQKSSQAPKLLFHYYDKDFNNEADTPDNFQSRRPNTSFCFLDIRSPGLGDTAMYLCATSSQGTSGTYEQYFGPGTRLTVT.